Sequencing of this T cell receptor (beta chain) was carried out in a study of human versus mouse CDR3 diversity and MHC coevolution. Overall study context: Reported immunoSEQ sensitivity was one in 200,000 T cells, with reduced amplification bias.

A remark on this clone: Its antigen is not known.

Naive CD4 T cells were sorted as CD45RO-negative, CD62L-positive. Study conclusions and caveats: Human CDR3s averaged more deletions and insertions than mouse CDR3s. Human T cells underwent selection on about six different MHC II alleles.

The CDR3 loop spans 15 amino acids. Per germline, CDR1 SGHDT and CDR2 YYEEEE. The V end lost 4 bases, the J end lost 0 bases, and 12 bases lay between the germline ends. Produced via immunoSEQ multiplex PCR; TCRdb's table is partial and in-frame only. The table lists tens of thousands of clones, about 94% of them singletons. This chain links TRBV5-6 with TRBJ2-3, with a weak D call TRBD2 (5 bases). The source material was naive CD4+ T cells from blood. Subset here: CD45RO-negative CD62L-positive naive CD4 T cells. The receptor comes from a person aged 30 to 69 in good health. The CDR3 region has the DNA TGTGCCAGCAGCAGTCTAGCAGGTAGCACAGATACGCAGTATTTT. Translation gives CASSSLAGSTDTQYF.